The 20 T cell receptor beta chains in this list originate from one sample, sequenced in a study of shared clonotypes between healthy human individuals (TCRdb year 2020). The library was prepared using the immunoSEQ multiplex PCR assay. TCRdb provides this immuneACCESS table in a form limited to in-frame rearrangements. Some clones are lacking; in checked studies, under half of them reflect an unresolved V gene, and why the rest are absent is not known. The sample table holds a few million clones, of which approximately 94% were seen once. Jointly, the top ten make up over 0.12% of the sample. The sequencing sample was made of naive CD4+ T cells sorted from blood. The cell subset or site label here, explained by the study, means: CD45RA+ positively selected. These receptors were obtained from a man between 18 and 29 years old in good health.

Only one count was recorded for this clone. The chain recombines TRBV11-3 with TRBJ2-7; unclear D gene. This CDR3 region has 12 residues. CDR1 and CDR2 from the germline V gene are SGHNT and YENEEA. The CDR3 reads CASSLAWQKICV. The CDR3 bases are TGTGCCAGCAGCTTAGCTTGGCAGAAGATATGTGTC.

The chain joins TRBV19 to TRBJ2-5; 7 bases map to TRBD1. Germline CDR1 reads LNHDA; CDR2 reads SQIVND (reference sequence). Unmatched junction bases numbered 7, after V lost 6 bases and J lost 3 bases. This CDR3 is 14 amino acids long. The CDR3 here is CASRGSGQKETQYF. DNA of the CDR3: TGTGCCAGTAGAGGCTCGGGACAGAAAGAGACCCAGTACTTC. The complete variable domain, with remaining parts taken from reference TRBV19 and TRBJ2-5, reads DGGITQSPKYLFRKEGQNVTLSCEQNLNHDAMYWYRQDPGQGLRLIYYSQIVNDFQKGDIAEGYSVSREKKESFPLTVTSAQKNPTAFYLCASRGSGQKETQYFGPGTRLLVL.

This clone was seen more than once but under ten times. The chain employs TRBV6-1 and TRBJ1-1; D is ambiguous. CDR3 length: 15 residues. The germline V and J ends were trimmed by 1 base and 4 bases, with 13 bases remaining between them. Per germline, CDR1 MNHNS and CDR2 SASEGT. The CDR3 DNA sequence: TGTGCCAGCAGTGAAGAATCAGGAGCGGTCACTGAAGCTTTCTTT. Amino acid sequence: CASSEESGAVTEAFF.

The chain combines TRBV7-9 with TRBJ1-2; 7 bases are shared with TRBD1. This CDR3 is 16 amino acids long. Trimming removed 5 bases from V and 3 bases from J; junction bases left unmatched: 12. In germline, CDR1 is SEHNR, CDR2 FQNEAQ (reference sequence). The CDR3 region is CASSRQGGLGDYGYTF. In nucleotides, the CDR3 is TGTGCCAGCAGCCGCCAGGGGGGCCTGGGGGACTATGGCTACACCTTC.

The chain couples TRBV7-9 to TRBJ1-1; D may be TRBD1 (6 bases). The CDR3 runs 15 residues. Germline V gives CDR1 SEHNR, CDR2 FQNEAQ (reference sequence). V was pared by 0 bases and J by 5 bases, with 13 bases between. CDR3 in amino acids: CASSLATGLGTEAFF. DNA for the CDR3: TGTGCCAGCAGCTTAGCCACAGGGTTGGGGACTGAAGCTTTCTTT.

The chain recombines TRBV5-6 with TRBJ1-5, with D maybe TRBD1 (6 bases). Germline CDR1 SGHDT, CDR2 YYEEEE. CDR3 size: 14 residues. Trimming shortened V by 3 bases and J by 1 base, and 8 bases separated the two germline ends. As DNA, the CDR3 is TGTGCCAGCAGCTCCGGGACAAGCAATCAGCCCCAGCATTTT. This encodes CASSSGTSNQPQHF.

The genes are TRBV7-2 and TRBJ2-5; D gene ambiguous. The CDR3 covers 14 residues. The V end lost 5 bases, the J end lost 5 bases, and 15 bases lay between the germline ends. The germline CDR1 and CDR2 sequences are SGHTA and FQGNSA. The CDR3 region has the DNA TGTGCCAGCAGCCTCATCTGGGATCGGGAGACCCAGTACTTC. As protein: CASSLIWDRETQYF.

This clone has only one observation. The V gene is TRBV19, the J gene TRBJ2-1, with TRBD2 matching over 14 bases. This CDR3 has 14 residues. Germline V gene lookup returns CDR1 LNHDA and CDR2 SQIVND (reference sequence). J was trimmed by 10 bases and V by 9 bases; bases with no gene match: 8. The CDR3 protein is CASRLAGGPREQFF. The CDR3 DNA follows: TGTGCCAGCAGACTAGCGGGGGGGCCACGGGAGCAGTTCTTC.

This rearrangement joins TRBV5-1 to TRBJ2-4; TRBD2 aligns across 10 bases. The ends lost 0 bases at V and 5 bases at J; junction bases unmatched: 8. CDR3 length: 17 amino acids. Germline CDR1 is SGHRS and CDR2 is YFSETQ. DNA of the CDR3: TGCGCCAGCAGCTTGGGATCTAGCGGGAGCTCCCAAAACATTCAGTACTTC. This gives the protein CASSLGSSGSSQNIQYF.

This clone showed up just once. This sequence joins TRBV6-1 and TRBJ2-7, with no clear D. This CDR3 has 14 amino acids. CDR1 and CDR2 (germline): MNHNS, SASEGT. V lost 1 base and J lost 3, with 10 bases in between. The CDR3 region has the DNA TGTGCCAGCAGTGAAGGCCCAGCGAACTACGAGCAGTACTTC. It is translated as CASSEGPANYEQYF.

The chain couples TRBV6-6 to TRBJ1-2; weak D call: TRBD1 (5 bases). CDR3 length equals 15 residues. CDR1 and CDR2 from the germline V gene are MNHNY and SVGAGI (reference sequence). Trimming pared 6 bases from V and 0 bases from J, leaving 14 bases between. CDR3 loop: CASRLMTTANYGYTF. The CDR3 DNA follows: TGTGCCAGCAGACTGATGACGACAGCTAACTATGGCTACACCTTC.

Points on this clone: A read error may produce the germline difference seen at one junction end. Other DNA sequences in the same sample also yield this CDR3. The chain carries TRBV5-1 and TRBJ1-2; D is uncertain. CDR3 length equals 15 residues. Germline V gene data show CDR1 as SGHRS and CDR2 as YFSETQ. The CDR3 sequence is CASSLVGDFNYGYTF. The CDR3, as DNA: TGCGCCAGCAGCTTGGTCGGTGACTTTAACTACGGCTACACCTTC.

This chain uses TRBV7-2 with TRBJ1-1; D perhaps matches TRBD1 (6 bases). Germline V lookup: CDR1 SGHTA, CDR2 FQGNSA. The CDR3 totals 15 residues. Trimming pared 5 bases from V and 2 bases from J, leaving 15 bases between. This CDR3 is CASSAYRVGNTEAFF. In DNA form, the CDR3 reads TGTGCCAGCAGCGCCTACAGGGTGGGAAACACTGAAGCTTTCTTT.

As to this clone: At one of its ends the junction is not consistent with the germline gene, which may arise from a read error. The chain recombines TRBV6-5 with TRBJ2-5; the D is unclear. In germline, CDR1 is MNHEY, CDR2 SVGAGI. The CDR3 is 13 amino acids. Written as DNA, the CDR3 is TGTGCCAGCAGTTACTCGGTTTTCCAGGCCTTGAACTTC. It codes for CASSYSVFQALNF.

This chain joins TRBV5-5 and TRBJ2-7, with 7 bases lining up with TRBD1. V was clipped by 1 base and J by 2 bases; unmatched bases: 6. Per germline, CDR1 SGHKS and CDR2 YYEKEE (reference sequence). This CDR3 comprises 15 residues. CDR3 sequence reads: CASSLSTGVAYEQYF. The CDR3 DNA sequence: TGTGCCAGCAGCTTGAGTACAGGGGTCGCCTACGAGCAGTACTTC. Full variable domain (remainder filled in from reference TRBV5-5 and TRBJ2-7): DAGVTQSPTHLIKTRGQQVTLRCSPISGHKSVSWYQQVLGQGPQFIFQYYEKEERGRGNFPDRFSARQFPNYSSELNVNALLLGDSALYLCASSLSTGVAYEQYFGPGTRLTVT.

CDR3 in DNA: TGCGCCAGCAGCTTGATGACGGTTAATGAAAAACTGTTTTTT. Its protein is CASSLMTVNEKLFF. V gene TRBV5-1 combines with J gene TRBJ1-4; D is unresolved. Looked up from germline, CDR1 is SGHRS and CDR2 is YFSETQ. There are 14 residues in the CDR3. V was cut by 1 base and J by 4 bases, with 8 bases left in between.

Regarding this clone: This same CDR3 is encoded by further DNA sequences in the sample. The V call is TRBV5-6, the J call TRBJ2-7; D remains ambiguous. Germline V lookup: CDR1 SGHDT, CDR2 YYEEEE. V was clipped by 1 base and J by 5 bases, with 7 bases between them. The CDR3 covers 12 residues. CDR3 amino acids: CASSLQGNEQYF. In DNA, the CDR3 is TGTGCCAGCAGCTTGCAAGGTAACGAGCAGTACTTC.

The chain is built from TRBV18 and TRBJ2-7, with 10 bases that match TRBD2. V gave up 0 bases and J gave up 6 bases; unmatched junction bases: 5. CDR1 and CDR2 (germline): KGHSH, LQKENI. The CDR3 runs to 15 residues. In DNA form, the CDR3 reads TGTGCCAGCTCACCACCGAGCGGGAGGGGGTTCGAGCAGTACTTC. Its translation is CASSPPSGRGFEQYF.

The gene calls are TRBV6-5 and TRBJ1-2, with a tentative D call TRBD1 (5 bases). The CDR3 has 15 amino acids. V was clipped by 0 bases and J by 4 bases, with 12 bases between them. Germline CDR1 MNHEY, CDR2 SVGAGI. In DNA form, the CDR3 reads TGTGCCAGCAGTTACTCCTCTCAGGGCATCTATGGCTACACCTTC. Protein sequence: CASSYSSQGIYGYTF.

The genes are TRBV5-1 and TRBJ2-1; 10 bases fit TRBD1. With V trimmed by 0 bases and J by 9 bases, 3 bases remained unmatched. The CDR3 loop spans 14 amino acids. Germline V CDR1 and CDR2: SGHRS, YFSETQ. The CDR3: CASSLGQGAGEQFF. The CDR3 DNA follows: TGCGCCAGCAGCTTGGGACAGGGGGCCGGTGAGCAGTTCTTC.